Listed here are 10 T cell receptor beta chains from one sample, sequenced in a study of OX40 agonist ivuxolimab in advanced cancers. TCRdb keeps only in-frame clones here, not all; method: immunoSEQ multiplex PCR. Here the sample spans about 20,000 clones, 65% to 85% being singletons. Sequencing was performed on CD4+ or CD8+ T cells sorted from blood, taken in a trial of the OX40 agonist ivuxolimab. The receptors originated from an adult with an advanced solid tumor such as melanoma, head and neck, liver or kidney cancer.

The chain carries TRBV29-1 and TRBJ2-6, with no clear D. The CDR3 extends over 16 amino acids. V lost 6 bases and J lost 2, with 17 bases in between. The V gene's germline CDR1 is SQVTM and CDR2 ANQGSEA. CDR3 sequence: CSVPDWGKTGANVLTF. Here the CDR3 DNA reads TGCAGCGTCCCCGACTGGGGAAAAACTGGGGCCAACGTCCTGACTTTC.

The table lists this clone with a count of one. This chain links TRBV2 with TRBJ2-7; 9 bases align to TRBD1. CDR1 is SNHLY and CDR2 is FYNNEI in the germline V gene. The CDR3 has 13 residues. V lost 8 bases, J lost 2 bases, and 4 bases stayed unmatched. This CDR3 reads CASGQGLTYEQYF. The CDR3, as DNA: TGTGCCAGCGGACAGGGGCTAACCTACGAGCAGTACTTC.

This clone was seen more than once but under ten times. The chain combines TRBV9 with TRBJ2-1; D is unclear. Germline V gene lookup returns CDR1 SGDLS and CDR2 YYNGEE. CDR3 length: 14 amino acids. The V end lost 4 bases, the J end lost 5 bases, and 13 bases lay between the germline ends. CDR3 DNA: TGTGCCAGCAGCAGCTCGGCCAATGACAATGAGCAGTTCTTC. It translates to CASSSSANDNEQFF.

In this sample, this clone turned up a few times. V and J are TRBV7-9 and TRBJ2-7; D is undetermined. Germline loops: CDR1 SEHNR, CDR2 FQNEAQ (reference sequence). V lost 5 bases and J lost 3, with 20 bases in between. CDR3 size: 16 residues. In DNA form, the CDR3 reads TGTGCCAGCAGCCATACTGATGACTCCTTTGACTACGAGCAGTACTTC. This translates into CASSHTDDSFDYEQYF.

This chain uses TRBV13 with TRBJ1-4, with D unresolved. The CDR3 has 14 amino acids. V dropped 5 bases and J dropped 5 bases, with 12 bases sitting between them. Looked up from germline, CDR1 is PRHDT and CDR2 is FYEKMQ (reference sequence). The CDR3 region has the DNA TGTGCCAGCAGCCCACGGAACAGCAATGAAAAACTGTTTTTT. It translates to CASSPRNSNEKLFF.

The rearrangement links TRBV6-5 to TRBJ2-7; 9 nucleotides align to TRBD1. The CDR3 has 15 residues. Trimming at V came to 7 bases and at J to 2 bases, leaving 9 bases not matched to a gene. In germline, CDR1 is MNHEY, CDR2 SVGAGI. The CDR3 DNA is TGTGCCAGCACTGTATTCCGGGACAGGGCCTACGAGCAGTACTTC. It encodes CASTVFRDRAYEQYF.

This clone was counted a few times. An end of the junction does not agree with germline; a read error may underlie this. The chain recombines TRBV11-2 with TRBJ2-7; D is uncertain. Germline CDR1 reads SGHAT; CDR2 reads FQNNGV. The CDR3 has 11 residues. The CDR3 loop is CATSHRYEQYF. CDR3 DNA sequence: TGTGCCACCAGCCATCGATACGAGCAGTACTTC. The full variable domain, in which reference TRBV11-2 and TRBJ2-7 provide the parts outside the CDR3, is EAGVAQSPRYKIIEKRQSVAFWCNPISGHATLYWYQQILGQGPKLLIQFQNNGVVDDSQLPKDRFSAERLKGVDSTLKIQPAKLEDSAVYLCATSHRYEQYFGPGTRLTVT.

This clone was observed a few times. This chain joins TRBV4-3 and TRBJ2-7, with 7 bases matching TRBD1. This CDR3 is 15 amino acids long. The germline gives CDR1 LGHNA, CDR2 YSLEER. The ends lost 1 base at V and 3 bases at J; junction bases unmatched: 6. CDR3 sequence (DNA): TGCGCCAGCAGCCAAGGCCGGACAGGCCACTACGAGCAGTACTTC. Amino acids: CASSQGRTGHYEQYF.

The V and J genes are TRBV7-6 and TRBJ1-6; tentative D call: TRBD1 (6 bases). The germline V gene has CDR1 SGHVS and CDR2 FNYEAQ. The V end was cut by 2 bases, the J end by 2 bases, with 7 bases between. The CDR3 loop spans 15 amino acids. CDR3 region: CASSLRDTYNSPLHF. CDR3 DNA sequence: TGTGCCAGCAGCTTAAGGGACACCTATAATTCACCCCTCCACTTT.

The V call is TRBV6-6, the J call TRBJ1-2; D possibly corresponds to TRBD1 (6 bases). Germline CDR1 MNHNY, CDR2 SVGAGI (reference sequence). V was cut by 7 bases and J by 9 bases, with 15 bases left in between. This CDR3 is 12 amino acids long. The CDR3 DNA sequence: TGTGCCAGCACCCCTCAGGGGTCCCGCTACACCTTC. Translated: CASTPQGSRYTF.